These 32 T cell receptor beta chains were sequenced from one sample in a study of response to subunit inactivated influenza vaccine (dated by TCRdb to 2017 to 2018). Libraries were prepared through RT-PCR. These reads were obtained on an Illumina HiSeq 2500. TCRdb redid the processing of the public reads, applying fastp at Q25 and MiXCR, and retained in-frame beta chains. Each record represents a unique CDR3 protein, reported with the most common genes and DNA among its rows. This sample lists 530,000 or so distinct CDR3 sequences; roughly 15% were detected once. The top ten hold around 10% of the sample. The sample was PBMCs from blood, taken roughly 12 days after vaccination. These receptors originate from a man in his fifties or sixties who received an inactivated influenza vaccine. Donor details come from another sample of the same person, matched by shared clones.

This chain uses TRBV4-3 with TRBJ1-2; no reliable D call. The CDR3 extends over 15 amino acids. The V gene lost 0 bases and the J gene lost 7 bases, with 15 bases spanning the gap. Per the germline V gene, CDR1 is LGHNA and CDR2 is YSLEER. In DNA form, the CDR3 reads TGCGCCAGCAGCCAAGATTTCACATCTATCGGTGGCTACACCTTC. This encodes CASSQDFTSIGGYTF.

The V call is TRBV10-3, the J call TRBJ2-7, with D perhaps matching TRBD1 or TRBD2 (5 bases each). Trimming stripped 10 bases from V and 6 bases from J, with 16 bases between. Germline V gives CDR1 ENHRY, CDR2 SYGVKD. This CDR3 has 12 amino acids. CDR3 loop: CATGNEGSEQYF. The DNA for the CDR3 is TGTGCCACCGGGAACGAGGGGAGCGAGCAGTACTTC.

This clonotype was counted only a few times. This rearrangement joins TRBV7-2 to TRBJ2-5; 8 positions agree with TRBD1. CDR1 SGHTA and CDR2 FQGNSA come from the germline V gene. The CDR3 sequence is 16 residues long. V shed 5 bases, J shed 3 bases, and the junction held 11 bases outside the gene matches. Here the CDR3 DNA reads TGTGCCAGCAGCCTCGTGCCAGGACAGGGTAAAGAGACCCAGTACTTC. It encodes CASSLVPGQGKETQYF.

The chain has TRBV12-3 or TRBV12-4 and TRBJ2-5; TRBD1 or TRBD2 may be the D gene (5 bases each). V was shortened by 9 bases and J by 7 bases, with 21 bases between the two germline ends. This CDR3 spans 14 amino acids. CDR3 sequence (DNA): TGTGCCAGTCGCACCGGGACGGAGACTTCGACCCAGTACTTC. Translating it yields CASRTGTETSTQYF.

This chain connects TRBV6-5 to TRBJ2-7, with D possibly TRBD1 on 6 matching bases. Trimming took off 0 bases at V and 0 bases at J, with 15 bases between the two ends. This CDR3 is built from 17 residues. In germline, CDR1 is MNHEY, CDR2 SVGAGI. CDR3 nucleotides: TGTGCCAGCAGTTACTCGATTTCAGGGGCCGACTCCTACGAGCAGTACTTC. It codes for CASSYSISGADSYEQYF.

There are many counts of this clonotype. The CDR3 region has the DNA TGCAGCGTCACGGGACTAGCGGGAGTGTACGAGCAGTACTTC. This encodes CSVTGLAGVYEQYF. This chain links TRBV29-1 with TRBJ2-7; 14 bases are shared with TRBD2. CDR1 and CDR2 from the germline V gene are SQVTM and ANQGSEA. The CDR3 is made up of 14 amino acids. The V gene end was trimmed by 6 bases and the J gene end by 4 bases; junction bases not matched to a gene: 5.

This clonotype showed up just a few times. The V call is TRBV6-1, the J call TRBJ1-1; a possible D gene is TRBD1 (6 bases). The CDR3 contains 13 residues. The germline V gene has CDR1 MNHNS and CDR2 SASEGT. Trimming left V 6 bases short and J 3 bases short, with 11 bases between. The CDR3 spells CASRREGDTEAFF. CDR3 DNA: TGTGCCAGCAGGAGGGAGGGGGACACTGAAGCTTTCTTT.

J is TRBJ1-1 and V is TRBV5-1; D is ambiguous. The length of the CDR3 is 14 residues. In germline, CDR1 is SGHRS, CDR2 YFSETQ. V lost 0 bases, J lost 4 bases, and 10 bases lay in between. The CDR3, as DNA: TGCGCCAGCAGCTTGGCCGGGCGGACCACTGAAGCTTTCTTT. Amino acid sequence: CASSLAGRTTEAFF.

This clonotype was seen a few times. The rearrangement joins TRBV5-1 to TRBJ1-6; tentative D call: TRBD1 (5 bases). The V and J ends lost 6 bases and 7 bases respectively, with 17 bases between them. CDR3 length: 15 residues. Germline V gene data show CDR1 as SGHRS and CDR2 as YFSETQ. The CDR3 DNA follows: TGCGCCAGCATGACCGGGACGATTGGGAATTCACCCCTCCACTTT. It encodes CASMTGTIGNSPLHF. The variable domain in full, completed from reference TRBV5-1 and TRBJ1-6, reads KAGVTQTPRYLIKTRGQQVTLSCSPISGHRSVSWYQQTPGQGLQFLFEYFSETQRNKGNFPGRFSGRQFSNSRSEMNVSTLELGDSALYLCASMTGTIGNSPLHFGNGTRLTVT.

The DNA for the CDR3 is TGTGCCAGCAGCCCATCGCTGGTAACCTACGAGCAGTACTTC. Protein: CASSPSLVTYEQYF. The rearrangement uses TRBV7-2 and TRBJ2-7; D gene uncertain. The germline V gene encodes CDR1 SGHTA and CDR2 FQGNSA. The CDR3 sequence is 14 residues long. The V end lost 5 bases, the J end lost 2 bases, and 13 bases lay between the germline ends.

V gene TRBV18 combines with J gene TRBJ2-3, with D possibly matching TRBD1 (5 bases). The CDR3 is 16 amino acids. Germline V gene sequence: CDR1 KGHSH, CDR2 LQKENI. V lost 0 bases and J lost 5, with 15 bases in between. CDR3 DNA: TGTGCCAGCTCACCACCGGTCAGCAGGGAAGGAGATACGCAGTATTTT. Amino acids: CASSPPVSREGDTQYF.

J is TRBJ1-1 and V is TRBV5-6; D remains unclear. This CDR3 region has 14 residues. The germline V gene has CDR1 SGHDT and CDR2 YYEEEE. V lost 3 bases, J lost 7 bases, and 16 bases lay in between. The CDR3 is CASSSPGGGLEAFF. Here the CDR3 DNA reads TGTGCCAGCAGCTCCCCGGGCGGTGGGCTTGAAGCTTTCTTT.

This clonotype turned up a few times. This chain joins TRBV5-1 and TRBJ2-3; D perhaps matches TRBD2 (5 bases). The CDR3 is made up of 13 amino acids. Per germline, CDR1 SGHRS and CDR2 YFSETQ. With 4 bases removed from V and 5 bases from J, the gap between germline ends came to 11 bases. CDR3 DNA: TGCGCCAGCAGCGCCCCAGGAGGAGATACGCAGTATTTT. Its protein product is CASSAPGGDTQYF.

Notes on this clonotype: Relative to the germline gene, one junction end is altered; a read error may explain this. The CDR3 reads CATRSTDRTPHF. The CDR3 nucleotides are TGTGCCACCAGGAGCACTGACAGAACTCCTCATTTC. The chain is built from TRBV24-1 and TRBJ2-1; a possible D gene is TRBD1 (5 bases). CDR1 is KGHDR, CDR2 SFDVKD, per germline. The CDR3 is 12 amino acids.

The chain recombines TRBV3-1 with TRBJ2-7; no clear D gene. Trimming took off 1 base at V and 2 bases at J, with 12 bases between the two ends. CDR1 and CDR2 (germline): LGHDT, YNNKEL (reference sequence). The CDR3 consists of 15 residues. The CDR3 loop reads CASSQGPGLTYEQYF. The CDR3 DNA follows: TGTGCCAGCAGCCAAGGTCCGGGTCTGACCTACGAGCAGTACTTC.

V usage is TRBV6-1 and J usage is TRBJ1-5; possibly TRBD1 for D (6 bases). Per the germline V gene, CDR1 is MNHNS and CDR2 is SASEGT. This CDR3 is built from 14 residues. Trimming took 5 bases from V and 7 from J, leaving 15 bases between them. The CDR3 spells CASSTGFGDQPQHF. The DNA for the CDR3 is TGTGCCAGCAGTACAGGGTTTGGGGACCAGCCCCAGCATTTT.

The chain employs TRBV7-2 and TRBJ2-7; D is uncertain. The length of the CDR3 is 13 residues. CDR1 is SGHTA and CDR2 is FQGNSA in the germline V gene. V was trimmed by 7 bases and J by 4 bases, leaving 14 bases between them. CDR3 protein: CASTSADPYEQYF. The CDR3 coding sequence is TGTGCCAGCACCTCGGCAGACCCATACGAGCAGTACTTC.

J is TRBJ2-1 and V is TRBV12-3 or TRBV12-4; TRBD1 aligns across 12 bases. There are 15 residues in the CDR3. V lost 10 bases to trimming and J lost 4 bases; unmatched junction nucleotides: 8. The CDR3 DNA follows: TGTGCCAACAGCTTGGGACAGGGGGCATACAATGAGCAGTTCTTC. This translates into CANSLGQGAYNEQFF.

The chain recombines TRBV28 with TRBJ2-7; 8 bases align to TRBD1. Germline CDR1 is MDHEN and CDR2 is SYDVKM. The J segment lost 4 bases and the V segment lost 7 bases, leaving 12 bases of the junction unmatched. The CDR3 covers 15 residues. CDR3 sequence (DNA): TGTGCCAGCAACAAACCGACAGGGGCATCTTACGAGCAGTACTTC. Translated: CASNKPTGASYEQYF.

The chain is built from TRBV6-1 and TRBJ2-7; 7 nucleotides line up with TRBD1. This CDR3 has 15 amino acids. V lost 5 bases and J lost 3; bases outside the gene matches: 10. CDR1 is MNHNS and CDR2 is SASEGT in the germline V gene. The CDR3 sequence: CASSLTGEAYYEQYF. DNA for the CDR3: TGTGCCAGCAGTCTAACAGGGGAAGCCTACTACGAGCAGTACTTC.

This chain joins TRBV6-1 and TRBJ1-1; TRBD1 aligns across 7 bases. The CDR3 extends over 14 amino acids. CDR1 and CDR2 (germline): MNHNS, SASEGT. V was pared by 4 bases and J by 1 base, with 3 bases of the junction left unmatched. CDR3 residues: CASSARTGNTEAFF. The CDR3 coding sequence is TGTGCCAGCAGTGCTAGGACAGGGAACACTGAAGCTTTCTTT.

V gene TRBV11-2 combines with J gene TRBJ2-7, with D unclear. Germline lookup yields CDR1 SGHAT and CDR2 FQNNGV. V shed 5 bases and J shed 5 bases, with 10 bases lying between them. This CDR3 comprises 12 residues. CDR3 DNA: TGTGCCAGCAGCCCCCGGCTAGACGAGCAGTACTTC. Protein product: CASSPRLDEQYF.

The CDR3 DNA is TGCAGCGTTGTAGGGACGGACAATCAGCCCCAGCATTTT. Translation gives CSVVGTDNQPQHF. The chain has TRBV29-1 and TRBJ1-5, with D perhaps TRBD1 (5 bases). CDR1 and CDR2 from the germline V gene are SQVTM and ANQGSEA. Trimming cost V 4 bases and J 3 bases, with 10 bases left between them. The CDR3 runs to 13 residues.

This clonotype has a handful of counts. The chain recombines TRBV12-3 or TRBV12-4 with TRBJ2-7; D possibly uses TRBD1 or TRBD2 (5 bases each). V dropped 2 bases and J dropped 7 bases, with 15 bases sitting between them. The CDR3 has 14 residues. The DNA of the CDR3 is TGTGCCAGCAGTTTACGGGGCCCGAGGAGGGAGCAGTACTTC. Translation: CASSLRGPRREQYF.

This clonotype was detected only a few times. V is TRBV5-1 and J is TRBJ2-1; D might be TRBD2 (5 bases). This CDR3 region has 14 residues. The V end was cut by 4 bases, the J end by 1 base, with 9 bases between. Germline CDR1 SGHRS, CDR2 YFSETQ. The DNA of the CDR3 is TGCGCCAGCAGCACTAGACAATCCTACAATGAGCAGTTCTTC. Residues: CASSTRQSYNEQFF.

V usage is TRBV29-1 and J usage is TRBJ2-5; D remains unclear. This CDR3 comprises 11 residues. The V end was cut by 6 bases, the J end by 0 bases, with 5 bases between. The germline V gene encodes CDR1 SQVTM and CDR2 ANQGSEA. CDR3 loop: CSVFDQETQYF. The CDR3 nucleotides read TGCAGCGTCTTCGACCAAGAGACCCAGTACTTC.

The V gene is TRBV18, the J gene TRBJ1-5; 7 positions match TRBD1. With V trimmed by 1 base and J by 6 bases, 3 bases remained unmatched. This CDR3 region has 14 residues. The V gene's germline CDR1 is KGHSH and CDR2 LQKENI. The CDR3 DNA reads TGTGCCAGCTCACCACAGGGGGCACGTCAGCCCCAGCATTTT. Protein product: CASSPQGARQPQHF.

The chain links TRBV5-5 to TRBJ1-4; D call uncertain. This CDR3 has 13 amino acids. Deletions cut 1 base from V and 7 bases from J, with 8 bases between. Per the germline V gene, CDR1 is SGHKS and CDR2 is YYEKEE (reference sequence). The CDR3 DNA sequence: TGTGCCAGCAGCTTGTTTCTGCCTGAAAAACTGTTTTTT. It yields the protein CASSLFLPEKLFF.

In its sample, this clonotype was seen a few times. The chain carries TRBV19 and TRBJ2-5, with 9 bases lining up with TRBD1. The CDR3 totals 13 residues. After removal of 10 bases from V and 4 bases from J, the junction contained 7 bases not matched to a gene. Per the germline V gene, CDR1 is LNHDA and CDR2 is SQIVND (reference sequence). In DNA, the CDR3 is TGTGCCACCCTGGACAGGGGCCTAGAGACCCAGTACTTC. Encoded protein: CATLDRGLETQYF.

The chain uses TRBV28 and TRBJ2-7; 7 bases agree with TRBD2. The ends lost 3 bases at V and 6 bases at J; junction bases unmatched: 8. CDR3 length: 14 amino acids. Germline V gene sequence: CDR1 MDHEN, CDR2 SYDVKM. CDR3 loop: CASSFIWGGVEQYF. Here the CDR3 DNA reads TGTGCCAGCAGTTTTATCTGGGGAGGGGTCGAGCAGTACTTC.

This clonotype was seen a few times. The V gene is TRBV7-9, the J gene TRBJ2-7, with D unresolved. Germline V CDR1 and CDR2: SEHNR, FQNEAQ (reference sequence). V lost 10 bases and J 0 bases, leaving 10 bases between the germline ends. This CDR3 is 12 amino acids long. The CDR3 nucleotides read TGTGCCACCGGCCTGAGCTCCTACGAGCAGTACTTC. It specifies CATGLSSYEQYF.

This clonotype showed up just a few times. The rearrangement joins TRBV21-1 to TRBJ2-1; the table calls TRBD1, which could not be checked here. TRBV21-1 is a pseudogene locus. This CDR3 has 16 amino acids. CDR3 sequence (DNA): TGTGCCAGCAGCAGGGACCGGGACCCCACCTACAATGAGCAGTTCTTC. This codes for CASSRDRDPTYNEQFF.